These T cell receptor beta chains were read from a single sample in a study of technical replicates of blood from a handful of donors. Some clones are missing from TCRdb's copy, which holds only in-frame ones; the method was immunoSEQ multiplex PCR. This repertoire shows around 80,000 clones, 93% found once; its top ten account for 0.24%. What was sequenced was T cells isolated from PBMCs. All receptors come from a human donor in good health. Each CDR3 is given with its conserved first and last residue. The order of the fields is D gene, J gene, V gene, CDR3 DNA, CDR3 protein. D genes are given only for firm matches.

TRBD1 | TRBJ1-4 | TRBV28 | TGTGCCAGCAGTCCACGGTTTTCAGGGCAGGGGGCGGAGAGGATAATAAGAATGAAAAGACTGTTTTTT | CASSPRFSGQGAERIIRMKRLFF
- | TRBJ2-3 | TRBV9 | TGTGCCAGCAGCTGGACTGGCTCTAGCACAGATACGCAGTATTTT | CASSWTGSSTDTQYF
- | TRBJ1-2 | TRBV6-5 | TGTGCCAGCAGTTACGGTGGCCTTTATGGCTACACCTTC | CASSYGGLYGYTF
TRBD1 | TRBJ1-2 | TRBV27 | TGTGCCAGCAGCGAGGACAGGACCTATGGCTACACCTTC | CASSEDRTYGYTF
- | TRBJ2-4 | TRBV29-1 | TGCAGCGTCGAAAAGAGTTCAGCCAGGGACATTCAGTACTTC | CSVEKSSARDIQYF
- | TRBJ2-5 | TRBV11-2 | TGTGCCAGCAGCTTAGATGCCCTAAGGGGAGAGACCCAGTACTTC | CASSLDALRGETQYF
- | TRBJ2-3 | TRBV28 | TGTGCCAGCAGTTTCAGGGGTACAGATACGCAGTATTTT | CASSFRGTDTQYF
- | TRBJ1-2 | TRBV19 | TGTGCCACAACAACGGGAGCTAACTATGGCTACACCTTC | CATTTGANYGYTF
TRBD1 | TRBJ1-4 | TRBV9 | TGTGCCAGCAGCGTAGATGACAGGGAACTGTTTTTT | CASSVDDRELFF
TRBD1 | TRBJ1-1 | TRBV5-6 | TGTGCCAGCAGCAGCCTCGGGACAGTTGAAGCTTTCTTT | CASSSLGTVEAFF
TRBD2 | TRBJ2-1 | TRBV27 | TGTGCCAGCAGTTTATTAGCGGGGGGGTACAATGAGCAGTTCTTC | CASSLLAGGYNEQFF